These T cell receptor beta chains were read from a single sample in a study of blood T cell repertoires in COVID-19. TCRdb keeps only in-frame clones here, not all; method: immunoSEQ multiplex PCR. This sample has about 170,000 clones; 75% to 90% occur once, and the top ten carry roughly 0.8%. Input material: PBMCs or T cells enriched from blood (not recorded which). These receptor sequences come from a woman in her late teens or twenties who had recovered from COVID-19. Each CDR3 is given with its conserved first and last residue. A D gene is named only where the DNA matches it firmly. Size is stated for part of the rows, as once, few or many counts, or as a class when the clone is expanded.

CDR3 DNA: TGTGCCAGCAGTGTCAGGGGAGATGAAAAACTGTTTTTT
CDR3 protein: CASSVRGDEKLFF
clone size: .
D gene: .
J gene: TRBJ1-4
V gene: TRBV2

CDR3 DNA: TGCGCCAGCAGCCTACGACTAGCGGGAGGCCTACCACCCTACGAGCAGTACTTC
CDR3 protein: CASSLRLAGGLPPYEQYF
clone size: .
D gene: TRBD2
J gene: TRBJ2-7
V gene: TRBV4-1

CDR3 DNA: TGTGCCAGTAGTTTCTTTGGGACAGGGGGCTCCTACGAGCAGTACTTC
CDR3 protein: CASSFFGTGGSYEQYF
clone size: once
D gene: TRBD1
J gene: TRBJ2-7
V gene: TRBV19

CDR3 DNA: TGTGCCAGCAGTCAATCCCCATGGGACAGGGCCCACAATGAGCAGTTCTTC
CDR3 protein: CASSQSPWDRAHNEQFF
clone size: once
D gene: TRBD1
J gene: TRBJ2-1
V gene: TRBV6-2/TRBV6-3

CDR3 DNA: TGTGCCAGCAGTCCCCCAGTAAAGACCCAGTACTTC
CDR3 protein: CASSPPVKTQYF
clone size: .
D gene: .
J gene: TRBJ2-5
V gene: TRBV28

CDR3 DNA: TGTGCCAGCAGTAGACCAGCGGTGACTGAAGCTTTCTTT
CDR3 protein: CASSRPAVTEAFF
clone size: .
D gene: .
J gene: TRBJ1-1
V gene: TRBV6-5

CDR3 DNA: TGCAGCGTTTATCAGGGGTTAAGGGCCAACGTCCTGACTTTC
CDR3 protein: CSVYQGLRANVLTF
clone size: .
D gene: .
J gene: TRBJ2-6
V gene: TRBV29-1

CDR3 DNA: TGCAGCGTTGATATTATCGCCCAGGGGAACTATGGCTACACCTTC
CDR3 protein: CSVDIIAQGNYGYTF
clone size: .
D gene: .
J gene: TRBJ1-2
V gene: TRBV29-1

CDR3 DNA: TGTGCCAGTAGTATGGGGGGTGTCTACGAGCAGTACTTC
CDR3 protein: CASSMGGVYEQYF
clone size: .
D gene: .
J gene: TRBJ2-7
V gene: TRBV19

CDR3 DNA: TGTGCCAGTAGTATAGCCGTTAGCACAGATACGCAGTATTTT
CDR3 protein: CASSIAVSTDTQYF
clone size: .
D gene: .
J gene: TRBJ2-3
V gene: TRBV19

CDR3 DNA: TGTGCCAGCAGCTTTTCTAGCGTCTACGAGCAGTACTTC
CDR3 protein: CASSFSSVYEQYF
clone size: .
D gene: .
J gene: TRBJ2-7
V gene: TRBV7-9

CDR3 DNA: TGTGCCAGTAGTAATGGTGTAGCGGGAGTGGTCGGGGAGCTGTTTTTT
CDR3 protein: CASSNGVAGVVGELFF
clone size: .
D gene: TRBD2
J gene: TRBJ2-2
V gene: TRBV19

CDR3 DNA: TGTGCTAGCAGCCGTAAACCGGGACAGGGGTCGACCACCGGGGAGCTGTTTTTT
CDR3 protein: CASSRKPGQGSTTGELFF
clone size: .
D gene: TRBD1
J gene: TRBJ2-2
V gene: TRBV7-7

CDR3 DNA: TGTGCCAGCAGCTTAGCCGGGAGCCTGTTCTTC
CDR3 protein: CASSLAGSLFF
clone size: .
D gene: .
J gene: TRBJ2-1
V gene: TRBV13

CDR3 DNA: TGTGCCAGAGGACTAGCGGAACTACACCTTGTGGCCGGGGAGCTGTTTTTT
CDR3 protein: CARGLAELHLVAGELFF
clone size: once
D gene: TRBD2
J gene: TRBJ2-2
V gene: TRBV3-1/TRBV3-2

CDR3 DNA: TGTGCCTGGCATCGGGACAGGAAAAACAATGAGCAGTTCTTC
CDR3 protein: CAWHRDRKNNEQFF
clone size: .
D gene: TRBD1
J gene: TRBJ2-1
V gene: TRBV30

CDR3 DNA: TGTGCCAGCAGTCAAGGACTAGCTGGGCTAGAACTCCAGTACTTC
CDR3 protein: CASSQGLAGLELQYF
clone size: .
D gene: TRBD2
J gene: TRBJ2-5
V gene: TRBV28

CDR3 DNA: TGCGCCAGCAGCCAACAACCAAGGTATGACAGCCCCACAGATACGCAGTATTTT
CDR3 protein: CASSQQPRYDSPTDTQYF
clone size: .
D gene: .
J gene: TRBJ2-3
V gene: TRBV5-1

CDR3 DNA: TGTGCCAGCAGCCTGGGACAGGGGACTTTCAAGGGTGGGCAGTATTTT
CDR3 protein: CASSLGQGTFKGGQYF
clone size: .
D gene: TRBD1
J gene: TRBJ2-3
V gene: TRBV7-8

CDR3 DNA: TGTGCCTGGAGTCCGCCGGGGTCCTCATACAATGAGCAGTTCTTC
CDR3 protein: CAWSPPGSSYNEQFF
clone size: .
D gene: .
J gene: TRBJ2-1
V gene: TRBV30

CDR3 DNA: TGTGCCAGCAGCTTGGAGTCTAGCGGGGCCCGGTACAATGAGCAGTTCTTC
CDR3 protein: CASSLESSGARYNEQFF
clone size: .
D gene: TRBD2
J gene: TRBJ2-1
V gene: TRBV5-5

CDR3 DNA: TGCAGCGTTCGGACAGGGACCGGGGAGCTGTTTTTT
CDR3 protein: CSVRTGTGELFF
clone size: .
D gene: TRBD1
J gene: TRBJ2-2
V gene: TRBV29-1

CDR3 DNA: TGTGCCAGCAGTAAGCCCAGCCAGGGAGGGGGCTACACCTTC
CDR3 protein: CASSKPSQGGGYTF
clone size: once
D gene: .
J gene: TRBJ1-2
V gene: TRBV6-5

CDR3 DNA: TGTGCCAGCAGTGGTAACAGGGTCTCGGCTGAAGCTTTCTTT
CDR3 protein: CASSGNRVSAEAFF
clone size: once
D gene: .
J gene: TRBJ1-1
V gene: TRBV2

CDR3 DNA: TGTGCCAGCAGCTTAGGGGTTGGTCTAGCGGGAGGGGGGCAGTACTTC
CDR3 protein: CASSLGVGLAGGGQYF
clone size: .
D gene: TRBD2
J gene: TRBJ2-7
V gene: TRBV7-2

CDR3 DNA: TGTGCCAGCAGCCTAGGTACACCGAACACCGGGGAGCTGTTTTTT
CDR3 protein: CASSLGTPNTGELFF
clone size: once
D gene: .
J gene: TRBJ2-2
V gene: TRBV7-6

CDR3 DNA: TGTGCCAGTAGTATAGGGGGCAGGGGGCGTTCTGGGGCCAACGTCCTGACTTTC
CDR3 protein: CASSIGGRGRSGANVLTF
clone size: .
D gene: TRBD1
J gene: TRBJ2-6
V gene: TRBV19

CDR3 DNA: TGCGCCAGCAGCTTGCTGGGGGCCGAAGCTTTCTTT
CDR3 protein: CASSLLGAEAFF
clone size: .
D gene: .
J gene: TRBJ1-1
V gene: TRBV5-1

CDR3 DNA: TGTGCCAGCAGTGACTCAGCAGGGGGTAACACAGATACGCAGTATTTT
CDR3 protein: CASSDSAGGNTDTQYF
clone size: .
D gene: TRBD1
J gene: TRBJ2-3
V gene: TRBV6-4

CDR3 DNA: TGTGCCAGCAGCTTAGCGCAGATTACCGGGGAGCTGTTTTTT
CDR3 protein: CASSLAQITGELFF
clone size: .
D gene: .
J gene: TRBJ2-2
V gene: TRBV7-6

CDR3 DNA: TGCGCCAGCAGCCAAGTTTCGACGGGAGTTACCTACGAGCAGTACTTC
CDR3 protein: CASSQVSTGVTYEQYF
clone size: .
D gene: .
J gene: TRBJ2-7
V gene: TRBV4-1

CDR3 DNA: TGTGCCAGCAGCGCCAGTTCCTACGAGCAGTACTTC
CDR3 protein: CASSASSYEQYF
clone size: .
D gene: .
J gene: TRBJ2-7
V gene: TRBV9

CDR3 DNA: TGCGCCAGCAGCTTGGGACAGGGGGCAGATACGCAGTATTTT
CDR3 protein: CASSLGQGADTQYF
clone size: .
D gene: TRBD1
J gene: TRBJ2-3
V gene: TRBV5-1

CDR3 DNA: TGTGCCAGCAGAATGGGACAGGGGAAAGAGACCCAGTACTTC
CDR3 protein: CASRMGQGKETQYF
clone size: .
D gene: TRBD1
J gene: TRBJ2-5
V gene: TRBV6-5

CDR3 DNA: TGTGCCAGCAGTTACTCGCAGACGCAGTATTTT
CDR3 protein: CASSYSQTQYF
clone size: .
D gene: .
J gene: TRBJ2-3
V gene: TRBV6-5

CDR3 DNA: TGTGCCAGCAGTTACGCTCCGGGCGGGAGGGACGAGCAGTACTTC
CDR3 protein: CASSYAPGGRDEQYF
clone size: once
D gene: TRBD2
J gene: TRBJ2-7
V gene: TRBV6-5

CDR3 DNA: TGTGCCAGCAGCTCGAGCAACAGGGGCGGATTCACCGGGTTGCCCCTCCACTTT
CDR3 protein: CASSSSNRGGFTGLPLHF
clone size: once
D gene: TRBD1
J gene: TRBJ1-6
V gene: TRBV7-9

CDR3 DNA: TGCGCCAGCAGACCCACCGACTCGAACACCGGGGAGCTGTTTTTT
CDR3 protein: CASRPTDSNTGELFF
clone size: once
D gene: .
J gene: TRBJ2-2
V gene: TRBV5-1

CDR3 DNA: TGTGCCAGCAGCTTAGCGGAGGCCTACACTGAAGCTTTCTTT
CDR3 protein: CASSLAEAYTEAFF
clone size: once
D gene: .
J gene: TRBJ1-1
V gene: TRBV7-9

CDR3 DNA: TGTGCCAGCAGCCGAAGTGGGGGCAGGGAGTATGAGCAGTTCTTC
CDR3 protein: CASSRSGGREYEQFF
clone size: .
D gene: .
J gene: TRBJ2-1
V gene: TRBV6-6

CDR3 DNA: TGTGCCAGCAGCGTAGCGGGACAGGCCAATTCACCCCTCCACTTT
CDR3 protein: CASSVAGQANSPLHF
clone size: .
D gene: TRBD1
J gene: TRBJ1-6
V gene: TRBV9

CDR3 DNA: TGCGCCAGCAGCCAGGCCCCACGCACAGATACGCAGTATTTT
CDR3 protein: CASSQAPRTDTQYF
clone size: .
D gene: .
J gene: TRBJ2-3
V gene: TRBV4-1

CDR3 DNA: TGTGCCAGCTCACCGGACTTGGGCGATACGCAGTATTTT
CDR3 protein: CASSPDLGDTQYF
clone size: .
D gene: .
J gene: TRBJ2-3
V gene: TRBV18

CDR3 DNA: TGTGCCAGCAGTTTGACTAGCGGGATCCCTGGGGCCAACGTCCTGACTTTC
CDR3 protein: CASSLTSGIPGANVLTF
clone size: .
D gene: TRBD2
J gene: TRBJ2-6
V gene: TRBV28

CDR3 DNA: TGTGCCAGCACCTCGCTCGGGGGTAGCGACACCTACGAGCAGTACTTC
CDR3 protein: CASTSLGGSDTYEQYF
clone size: .
D gene: .
J gene: TRBJ2-7
V gene: TRBV28